The clone carrying this T cell receptor beta chain was seen ten or more times. These data originate in a study of T cells in Graves' hyperthyroidism and ophthalmopathy. Germline V gene lookup returns CDR1 MNHEY and CDR2 SVGEGT. V was pared by 5 bases and J by 7 bases, with 7 bases of the junction left unmatched. The CDR3 covers 14 residues. TCR beta CDR3 sequences were amplified from RNA transcripts. RT-PCR in the first round (using the HTBI primer set) targeted the TCR CDR3. TCRdb reanalysed the multiplex PCR reads using MiXCR and keeps one entry per CDR3 protein. The sample lists under 300,000 distinct CDR3 sequences, roughly 13% occurring once.

Sequencing was carried out using blood. The chain carries TRBV6-2 or TRBV6-3 and TRBJ2-1; 8 nucleotides align to TRBD2. The receptor comes from a woman aged 40 to 50 with Graves' hyperthyroidism. The CDR3 region is CASSRGLDLNEQFF. In nucleotides, the CDR3 is TGTGCCAGCAGTAGGGGACTAGATCTGAATGAGCAGTTCTTC.